Included here is one T cell receptor beta chain sequence, with context. What it binds is not known. Sequencing was performed with immunoSEQ multiplex PCR; in TCRdb, only in-frame clones are kept and a portion is missing. This table has roughly 68,000 clones, around 85% appearing once. Time point reported: after neoadjuvant nivolumab, at surgical resection. Patients had HPV-negative, locally advanced oral cavity squamous cell carcinoma. This sample is drawn from a study of neoadjuvant anti-PD-1 for oral cavity cancer. Study-wide points: Post-nivolumab, blood T cell clonality was significantly elevated in non-responders.

The sample was PBMCs, taken after nivolumab (anti-PD-1) treatment. The receptor's source is a person aged 35-79 years with oral cavity squamous cell carcinoma.

Written as DNA, the CDR3 is TGTGCCAGCAAGGCCCCATCAGGGGATGAAAAACTGTTTTTT. Translated: CASKAPSGDEKLFF. V usage is TRBV6-6 and J usage is TRBJ1-4; a possible D gene is TRBD1 (6 bases). The CDR3 is made up of 14 amino acids. Germline assignment: CDR1 MNHNY and CDR2 SVGAGI (reference sequence). Trimming cost V 7 bases and J 6 bases, with 15 bases left between them.